This T cell receptor (beta chain) is from a study of blood T cell repertoires in COVID-19. Study information: There were acute and convalescent COVID-19 samples, and they came from the United States, Italy and Spain. PBMCs, B-cell-depleted T cells, or T cells provided the cDNA or gDNA that made up the material.

TCRdb keeps only in-frame clones here, not all; method: immunoSEQ multiplex PCR. The top ten hold 10% of the sample, which has roughly 400,000 clones, around nine tenths seen once. The germline gives CDR1 MNHEY, CDR2 SMNVEV (reference sequence). The CDR3 sequence is 15 residues long. V was trimmed by 6 bases and J by 1 base, leaving 14 bases between them. Residents of approximately 25 US areas, aged about 18 to 89 years, made up the participants. Cohorts were based on clinical histories the participants reported. The sample was PBMCs or T cells enriched from blood (not recorded which). This chain connects TRBV27 to TRBJ2-3, with a tentative D call TRBD1 (7 bases). This receptor was taken from a woman aged 45-59 years who had recovered from COVID-19. The CDR3 coding sequence is TGTGCCAGCAGCTTCAGGGGGGAAGGCACAGATACGCAGTATTTT. Translation gives CASSFRGEGTDTQYF.